The 28 T cell receptor beta chains reported below all come from one sample, sequenced in a study of cytomegalovirus exposure and HLA in healthy donors. Repertoires were generated with immunoSEQ multiplex PCR, while TCRdb's copy carries only in-frame clones and drops some. The table has roughly 50,000 clones, under 95% seen once; the top ten hold approximately 0.99%. The sample consisted of PBMCs. Receptors originate from a man in his late teens or twenties in good health and CMV-seronegative.

This rearrangement joins TRBV7-2 to TRBJ2-3, with TRBD1 matching 8 bases. The V and J ends lost 3 bases and 4 bases, in that order; junction bases with no gene match: 3. The CDR3 has 14 residues. Germline CDR1 is SGHTA and CDR2 is FQGNSA. CDR3: CASSFDRGSDTQYF. CDR3 sequence (DNA): TGTGCCAGCAGCTTCGACAGGGGTTCAGATACGCAGTATTTT.

The rearrangement links TRBV10-3 to TRBJ2-6, with 7 bases matching TRBD1. Germline loops: CDR1 ENHRY, CDR2 SYGVKD. J was trimmed by 0 bases and V by 7 bases; bases with no gene match: 6. This CDR3 has 16 amino acids. In DNA form, the CDR3 reads TGTGCCATCACCCCGGGACAGCCCTCTGGGGCCAACGTCCTGACTTTC. Translated: CAITPGQPSGANVLTF.

This rearrangement joins TRBV6-4 to TRBJ1-2; a possible D gene is TRBD1 (6 bases). Looked up from germline, CDR1 is MRHNA and CDR2 is SNTAGT. The CDR3 is 13 amino acids. V gave up 6 bases and J gave up 6 bases, with 14 bases separating them. Written as DNA, the CDR3 is TGTGCCAGCAGACGCACAGGGTTGGATGGCTACACCTTC. Protein sequence: CASRRTGLDGYTF.

The rearrangement joins TRBV4-3 to TRBJ1-4, with D tentatively TRBD1 (5 bases). CDR3 length equals 14 residues. Looked up from germline, CDR1 is LGHNA and CDR2 is YSLEER. V lost 4 bases and J 8 bases, leaving 14 bases between the germline ends. The CDR3: CASSPRGASEKLFF. The DNA for the CDR3 is TGCGCCAGCAGCCCCCGCGGGGCGAGCGAAAAACTGTTTTTT.

This chain connects TRBV7-9 to TRBJ2-7; weak D call: TRBD1 (6 bases). The V and J ends lost 5 bases and 1 base respectively, with 12 bases between them. The CDR3 length is 14 residues. The germline CDR1 and CDR2 sequences are SEHNR and FQNEAQ (reference sequence). The CDR3: CASSPTGFSYEQYF. The DNA for the CDR3 is TGTGCCAGCAGCCCGACAGGATTTTCCTACGAGCAGTACTTC.

The chain is built from TRBV28 and TRBJ1-5; D might be TRBD1 (5 bases). Germline CDR1 and CDR2: MDHEN and SYDVKM. V gave up 2 bases and J gave up 0 bases, with 8 bases separating them. This CDR3 comprises 15 residues. The CDR3 here is CASSLDSSSNQPQHF. CDR3 DNA: TGTGCCAGCAGTTTAGACAGCTCTAGCAATCAGCCCCAGCATTTT. Combining the CDR3 with reference TRBV28 and TRBJ1-5 gives the whole variable domain DVKVTQSSRYLVKRTGEKVFLECVQDMDHENMFWYRQDPGLGLRLIYFSYDVKMKEKGDIPEGYSVSREKKERFSLILESASTNQTSMYLCASSLDSSSNQPQHFGDGTRLSIL.

This chain links TRBV6-1 with TRBJ2-1, with D possibly matching TRBD2 (5 bases). The CDR3 contains 13 residues. The V end was cut by 8 bases, the J end by 4 bases, with 12 bases between. Germline V CDR1 and CDR2: MNHNS, SASEGT. The CDR3 DNA follows: TGTGCCAGCGATGCGGAGGCTTACAATGAGCAGTTCTTC. As protein: CASDAEAYNEQFF.

The genes are TRBV12-5 and TRBJ2-5, with D unclear. Germline V lookup: CDR1 LGHNT, CDR2 FRNRAP. V was trimmed by 0 bases and J by 5 bases, leaving 7 bases between them. This CDR3 has 13 residues. CDR3 sequence reads: CASGLVRAETQYF. Written as DNA, the CDR3 is TGTGCTAGTGGTTTGGTACGAGCTGAGACCCAGTACTTC.

The chain carries TRBV7-3 and TRBJ2-1; 8 bases match TRBD2. The J segment lost 2 bases and the V segment lost 3 bases, leaving 12 bases of the junction unmatched. Looked up from germline, CDR1 is SGHTA and CDR2 is FQGTGA. This CDR3 contains 18 residues. The CDR3 region has the DNA TGTGCCAGCAGCTTCCAAGCCCCGGGACTAGGGGCCTACAATGAGCAGTTCTTC. It codes for CASSFQAPGLGAYNEQFF.

V and J are TRBV13 and TRBJ1-1; D uncertain. The germline V and J ends were trimmed by 2 bases and 5 bases, with 9 bases remaining between them. Germline V gene data show CDR1 as PRHDT and CDR2 as FYEKMQ (reference sequence). This CDR3 comprises 13 residues. The chain's CDR3 is CASSLSEVTEAFF. Written as DNA, the CDR3 is TGTGCCAGCAGCTTATCTGAGGTGACTGAAGCTTTCTTT.

This sequence joins TRBV6-6 and TRBJ1-1; TRBD1 aligns across 9 bases. The CDR3 sequence is 15 residues long. Germline V gene lookup returns CDR1 MNHNY and CDR2 SVGAGI (reference sequence). Trimming removed 10 bases from V and 4 bases from J; junction bases left unmatched: 13. Here the CDR3 DNA reads TGTGCCACCGGGGACAGGGACCGATTGGCCACTGAAGCTTTCTTT. It encodes CATGDRDRLATEAFF.

This clone was observed a handful of times. The gene calls are TRBV2 and TRBJ1-1, with a possible D match to TRBD1 (5 bases). Per the germline V gene, CDR1 is SNHLY and CDR2 is FYNNEI. This CDR3 is built from 14 residues. V was shortened by 5 bases and J by 2 bases, with 12 bases between the two germline ends. CDR3 bases: TGTGCCAGCAGTCGGGGGGGTCTCAACACTGAAGCTTTCTTT. Translated, it gives CASSRGGLNTEAFF.

This chain links TRBV4-1 with TRBJ2-7; D remains ambiguous. V lost 0 bases and J 1 base, leaving 13 bases between the germline ends. The germline gives CDR1 MGHRA, CDR2 YSYEKL. This CDR3 is 16 amino acids long. CDR3 in DNA: TGCGCCAGCAGCCAAGATAGTAAACCACCTTCCTACGAGCAGTACTTC. The encoded protein is CASSQDSKPPSYEQYF.

This clone was detected only once. The V gene is TRBV9, the J gene TRBJ2-5, with 8 bases lining up with TRBD1. After removal of 4 bases from V and 2 bases from J, the junction contained 7 bases not matched to a gene. The V gene's germline CDR1 is SGDLS and CDR2 YYNGEE. This CDR3 comprises 15 residues. The chain's CDR3 is CASSITNRGQETQYF. The CDR3 coding sequence is TGTGCCAGCAGCATCACTAACAGGGGGCAAGAGACCCAGTACTTC.

The chain is built from TRBV30 and TRBJ2-7; no clear D gene. The V end was cut by 2 bases, the J end by 6 bases, with 17 bases between. CDR3 length: 14 residues. Looked up from germline, CDR1 is GTSNPN and CDR2 is SVGIG (reference sequence). The CDR3 region is CAWSWRTSGSEQYF. In DNA form, the CDR3 reads TGTGCCTGGAGTTGGCGTACTTCGGGTAGCGAGCAGTACTTC.

This clone was seen just once. The V gene is TRBV6-1, the J gene TRBJ2-5; TRBD1 agrees at 11 bases. J gave up 2 bases and V 4 bases, and 9 bases lay outside the gene matches. Germline assignment: CDR1 MNHNS and CDR2 SASEGT. This CDR3 region has 17 residues. CDR3 residues: CASSASRDRGIQETQYF. The CDR3 bases are TGTGCCAGCAGTGCATCCCGGGACAGGGGGATACAAGAGACCCAGTACTTC.

This chain connects TRBV6-6 to TRBJ2-7; TRBD1 matches at 7 bases. The CDR3 covers 14 residues. Trimming took 2 bases from V and 4 from J; bases not matched to a gene: 5. CDR1 and CDR2 from the germline V gene are MNHNY and SVGAGI (reference sequence). The CDR3 is CASSYDRVGYEQYF. CDR3 DNA: TGTGCCAGCAGTTACGACAGGGTAGGGTACGAGCAGTACTTC.

This sequence joins TRBV11-2 and TRBJ2-1; D is undetermined. Germline loops: CDR1 SGHAT, CDR2 FQNNGV. CDR3 size: 19 residues. The V gene lost 1 base and the J gene lost 3 bases, with 22 bases spanning the gap. The CDR3 loop reads CASSLADSSPYYYYNEQFF. CDR3 coding DNA: TGTGCCAGCAGCTTAGCTGACTCCTCACCCTACTACTACTACAATGAGCAGTTCTTC.

The chain combines TRBV5-1 with TRBJ2-2; no clear D gene. The CDR3 is 12 amino acids. CDR1 is SGHRS, CDR2 YFSETQ, per germline. V lost 2 bases, J lost 7 bases, and 6 bases lay in between. For the CDR3, the DNA is TGCGCCAGCAGCTTTTCCGGCGGGGAGCTGTTTTTT. This gives the protein CASSFSGGELFF.

V gene TRBV19 combines with J gene TRBJ2-7; 7 bases map to TRBD2. V lost 6 bases and J lost 4; bases outside the gene matches: 12. The CDR3 has 15 amino acids. CDR1 and CDR2 (germline): LNHDA, SQIVND (reference sequence). CDR3 coding DNA: TGTGCCAGTAGCCCCAGCCCAGCGGGGAGATACGAGCAGTACTTC. Its protein is CASSPSPAGRYEQYF.

The rearrangement uses TRBV27 and TRBJ2-2; D gene uncertain. In germline, CDR1 is MNHEY, CDR2 SMNVEV (reference sequence). CDR3 length: 12 amino acids. V lost 5 bases and J 4 bases, leaving 5 bases between the germline ends. CDR3 sequence reads: CASSPGTGELFF. As DNA, the CDR3 is TGTGCCAGCAGTCCGGGCACCGGGGAGCTGTTTTTT.

The V and J genes are TRBV5-4 and TRBJ2-2; 7 bases match TRBD2. CDR1 and CDR2 (germline): SGHNT, YYREEE (reference sequence). Trimming removed 4 bases from V and 4 bases from J; junction bases left unmatched: 4. CDR3 length equals 14 residues. CDR3 loop: CASSPPGGTGELFF. The DNA for the CDR3 is TGTGCCAGCAGCCCACCGGGGGGCACCGGGGAGCTGTTTTTT.

V and J are TRBV7-9 and TRBJ1-1, with D possibly TRBD1 on 6 matching bases. In germline, CDR1 is SEHNR, CDR2 FQNEAQ (reference sequence). Deletions cut 5 bases from V and 1 base from J, with 14 bases between. This CDR3 has 15 amino acids. The CDR3 region is CASSRTVDENTEAFF. CDR3 in DNA: TGTGCCAGCAGCCGGACAGTAGATGAGAACACTGAAGCTTTCTTT.

The rearrangement links TRBV5-6 to TRBJ2-7; 14 bases fit TRBD2. Germline loops: CDR1 SGHDT, CDR2 YYEEEE. The CDR3 totals 14 residues. V was pared by 4 bases and J by 6 bases, with 3 bases of the junction left unmatched. CDR3 DNA: TGTGCCAGCAGCGGGGGACTAGCGGGAGTCGAGCAGTACTTC. Its protein product is CASSGGLAGVEQYF.

The rearrangement uses TRBV19 and TRBJ2-3; 7 nucleotides line up with TRBD2. V lost 6 bases to trimming and J lost 2 bases; unmatched junction nucleotides: 14. Germline V gene sequence: CDR1 LNHDA, CDR2 SQIVND (reference sequence). The CDR3 has 17 amino acids. The CDR3 nucleotides read TGTGCCAGTAGCCAAACGTCAGGCGGGAGCCTCACAGATACGCAGTATTTT. Its protein product is CASSQTSGGSLTDTQYF.

The chain uses TRBV9 and TRBJ2-3, with 9 bases lining up with TRBD2. V gave up 3 bases and J gave up 4 bases; unmatched junction bases: 9. The CDR3 has 16 amino acids. Germline CDR1 SGDLS, CDR2 YYNGEE. CDR3 region: CASSANVAGAADTQYF. CDR3 DNA: TGTGCCAGCAGCGCTAACGTAGCGGGAGCTGCAGATACGCAGTATTTT. Together with reference TRBV9 and TRBJ2-3, the CDR3 gives the full variable domain: DSGVTQTPKHLITATGQRVTLRCSPRSGDLSVYWYQQSLDQGLQFLIQYYNGEERAKGNILERFSAQQFPDLHSELNLSSLELGDSALYFCASSANVAGAADTQYFGPGTRLTVL.

The chain links TRBV28 to TRBJ2-2; D not resolved. CDR1 and CDR2 (germline): MDHEN, SYDVKM. The CDR3 sequence is 12 residues long. Trimming stripped 5 bases from V and 5 bases from J, with 6 bases between. This CDR3 is CASSVTTGELFF. Written as DNA, the CDR3 is TGTGCCAGCAGTGTTACTACCGGGGAGCTGTTTTTT.

This rearrangement joins TRBV4-3 to TRBJ1-1; D uncertain. This CDR3 has 15 amino acids. The ends were cut back, 0 bases at V and 1 base at J, with 9 bases in the middle. The germline CDR1 and CDR2 sequences are LGHNA and YSLEER. This CDR3 reads CASSQEVTPNTEAFF. The DNA of the CDR3 is TGCGCCAGCAGCCAAGAAGTCACACCGAACACTGAAGCTTTCTTT.